These 31 T cell receptor beta chains originate from one sample sequenced in a study of metastatic and nonmetastatic thyroid tumors. Not a single patient had been given any form of treatment at any point before undergoing thyroid surgery. TCRdb re-called the PCR reads through MiXCR. This table has 4,300 or so clones, 30% to 45% appearing once. Sequencing input: adjacent normal tissue. These receptors originate from a male donor with papillary thyroid cancer or a benign thyroid nodule (not recorded which). Some clones in this sample may be carry-over from other donors' samples.

This clone has a handful of counts. The chain joins TRBV6-2 or TRBV6-3 to TRBJ2-7, with TRBD1 identical over 10 bases. Trimming took 2 bases from V and 6 from J; bases not matched to a gene: 10. The germline V gene has CDR1 MNHEY and CDR2 SVGEGT. The CDR3 loop spans 16 amino acids. The CDR3 loop reads CASSYRPGTGDPEQYF. Written as DNA, the CDR3 is TGTGCCAGCAGTTACCGACCCGGGACAGGGGATCCCGAGCAGTACTTC.

This clone was observed once. The chain links TRBV9 to TRBJ1-1; D uncertain. V lost 4 bases and J lost 2, with 12 bases in between. The CDR3 is 14 amino acids. The germline V gene encodes CDR1 SGDLS and CDR2 YYNGEE. This CDR3 is CASSPFRENTEAFF. The CDR3 DNA is TGTGCCAGCAGCCCCTTTCGGGAAAACACTGAAGCTTTCTTT.

V usage is TRBV11-2 and J usage is TRBJ2-7, with 8 bases fitting TRBD1. This CDR3 spans 19 amino acids. Germline loops: CDR1 SGHAT, CDR2 FQNNGV. V shed 5 bases, J shed 5 bases, and the junction held 23 bases outside the gene matches. The CDR3 loop is CASSGAGTGFRLEGDEQYF. For the CDR3, the DNA is TGTGCCAGCAGCGGTGCCGGGACAGGTTTTCGTCTAGAGGGGGACGAGCAGTACTTC.

In its sample, this clone is large. V and J are TRBV11-2 and TRBJ1-3, with D unresolved. Germline V gene sequence: CDR1 SGHAT, CDR2 FQNNGV. V was pared by 2 bases and J by 16 bases, with 18 bases between. The CDR3 is made up of 13 amino acids. The CDR3 nucleotides are TGTGCCAGCAGCTTACCCGTCGTAGGCGGCTCCTATTTT. It encodes CASSLPVVGGSYF. Combining the CDR3 with reference TRBV11-2 and TRBJ1-3 gives the whole variable domain EAGVAQSPRYKIIEKRQSVAFWCNPISGHATLYWYQQILGQGPKLLIQFQNNGVVDDSQLPKDRFSAERLKGVDSTLKIQPAKLEDSAVYLCASSLPVVGGSYFGEGSWLTVV.

This clone was recorded at least ten times. This may arise from a read error, as a much more abundant clone is one base away. The chain carries TRBV24-1 and TRBJ2-3, with a possible D match to TRBD2 (6 bases). Germline CDR1 reads KGHDR; CDR2 reads SFDVKD. The CDR3 covers 13 residues. This CDR3 reads CATQGLVGDRQYF. The CDR3 DNA follows: TGTGCCACGCAGGGACTGGTCGGAGATAGGCAGTATTTT.

This rearrangement joins TRBV18 to TRBJ2-7; 10 nucleotides line up with TRBD1. The CDR3 runs to 13 residues. V was clipped by 5 bases and J by 7 bases; unmatched bases: 5. Germline CDR1 and CDR2: KGHSH and LQKENI. The chain's CDR3 is CASSVDRGREQYF. The CDR3, as DNA: TGTGCCAGCTCAGTGGACAGGGGGAGGGAGCAGTACTTC.

In this sample, this clone turned up a few times. Here the CDR3 reads CASKGQGSYEQYF. CDR3 in DNA: TGTGCCAGCAAGGGACAGGGTTCCTACGAGCAGTACTTC. The J gene is TRBJ2-7, the V gene TRBV19; 9 bases fit TRBD1. The CDR3 is 13 amino acids. Germline CDR1 reads LNHDA; CDR2 reads SQIVND (reference sequence). V trimming: 9 bases; J trimming: 1 base; junction bases outside the gene matches: 4.

The J gene is TRBJ1-2, the V gene TRBV20-1; perhaps TRBD1 as D (6 bases). V was trimmed by 6 bases and J by 4 bases, leaving 21 bases between them. The CDR3 is made up of 15 amino acids. The germline gives CDR1 DFQATT, CDR2 SNEGSKA (reference sequence). The CDR3 spells CSAQPNRDEFYGYTF. The CDR3, as DNA: TGCAGTGCCCAACCCAACAGGGATGAATTCTATGGCTACACCTTC.

This rearrangement joins TRBV7-3 to TRBJ2-3; TRBD2 agrees at 13 bases. This CDR3 spans 17 amino acids. After removal of 5 bases from V and 3 bases from J, the junction contained 8 bases not matched to a gene. Germline CDR1 reads SGHTA; CDR2 reads FQGTGA. The CDR3 coding sequence is TGTGCCAGCAGCCGTTCCGGGACTAGCGGGGTTACAGATACGCAGTATTTT. Translated, it gives CASSRSGTSGVTDTQYF. Using reference TRBV7-3 and TRBJ2-3 for the parts outside the CDR3, the full variable domain is GAGVSQTPSNKVTEKGKYVELRCDPISGHTALYWYRQSLGQGPEFLIYFQGTGAADDSGLPNDRFFAVRPEGSVSTLKIQRTERGDSAVYLCASSRSGTSGVTDTQYFGPGTRLTVL.

This clone occurred a few times. The chain recombines TRBV27 with TRBJ1-1; D is possibly TRBD1 (6 bases). The germline V gene has CDR1 MNHEY and CDR2 SMNVEV (reference sequence). Deletions cut 2 bases from V and 11 bases from J, with 15 bases between. This CDR3 is built from 13 residues. The CDR3 nucleotides are TGTGCCAGCAGTTTAGGCAGGGGATCTTACGCTTTCTTT. Its translation: CASSLGRGSYAFF.

In this sample, this clone is medium-sized. The junction and the germline gene differ at one end; a read error may be behind it. The gene calls are TRBV28 and TRBJ1-5; 10 bases agree with TRBD1. The CDR3 has 16 amino acids. Germline assignment: CDR1 MDHEN and CDR2 SYDVKM. The CDR3 DNA reads TGTGCCCGCAGTCGGGGGGACAGGGGCCAAAATCAGCCCCAGCATTTT. Its translation: CARSRGDRGQNQPQHF. Using reference TRBV28 and TRBJ1-5 for the parts outside the CDR3, the full variable domain is DVKVTQSSRYLVKRTGEKVFLECVQDMDHENMFWYRQDPGLGLRLIYFSYDVKMKEKGDIPEGYSVSREKKERFSLILESASTNQTSMYLCARSRGDRGQNQPQHFGDGTRLSIL.

This clone was seen a few times. The chain employs TRBV20-1 and TRBJ1-1, with 12 bases identical to TRBD1. The V and J ends lost 5 bases and 0 bases, in that order; junction bases with no gene match: 10. In germline, CDR1 is DFQATT, CDR2 SNEGSKA (reference sequence). The CDR3 length is 17 residues. DNA of the CDR3: TGCAGTGCTGGACGAACCGGGACAGGGGGCTTGAACACTGAAGCTTTCTTT. Translating it yields CSAGRTGTGGLNTEAFF.

This clone rates as large (0.1 to 1%). The rearrangement links TRBV12-3 or TRBV12-4 to TRBJ2-3, with 7 bases aligning to TRBD2. Trimming at V came to 6 bases and at J to 2 bases, leaving 8 bases not matched to a gene. The CDR3 runs 15 residues. Here the CDR3 reads CASRPFAGDTDTQYF. For the CDR3, the DNA is TGTGCCAGCAGACCCTTTGCGGGGGACACAGATACGCAGTATTTT.

This clone was picked up a small number of times. J is TRBJ1-1 and V is TRBV2; D possibly corresponds to TRBD1 (5 bases). The CDR3 length is 13 residues. Germline V lookup: CDR1 SNHLY, CDR2 FYNNEI. V dropped 4 bases and J dropped 2 bases, with 8 bases sitting between them. CDR3 nucleotides: TGTGCCAGCAGTGCCCAGGGAAACACTGAAGCTTTCTTT. It specifies CASSAQGNTEAFF.

This clone is medium-sized by share. This sequence joins TRBV4-2 and TRBJ2-5, with D uncertain. Trimming shortened V by 0 bases and J by 5 bases, and 13 bases separated the two germline ends. CDR1 is LGHNA, CDR2 YNFKEQ, per germline. The CDR3 has 15 amino acids. This CDR3 is CASSQDMAGSETQYF. The CDR3 coding sequence is TGTGCCAGCAGCCAAGATATGGCCGGATCGGAGACCCAGTACTTC.

V gene TRBV11-2 combines with J gene TRBJ2-7; D not resolved. The CDR3 has 17 amino acids. The V gene lost 0 bases and the J gene lost 6 bases, with 21 bases spanning the gap. Germline CDR1 and CDR2: SGHAT and FQNNGV. This chain's CDR3 is CASSLETLSTVPSEQYF. CDR3 bases: TGTGCCAGCAGCTTAGAGACCCTCTCGACTGTACCCTCCGAGCAGTACTTC.

V and J are TRBV6-1 and TRBJ1-6; D gene unclear. Germline CDR1 and CDR2: MNHNS and SASEGT. The CDR3 has 14 residues. V gave up 9 bases and J gave up 7 bases, with 16 bases separating them. This CDR3 is CASNISPGNSPLHF. For the CDR3, the DNA is TGTGCCAGTAATATCTCTCCGGGAAATTCACCCCTCCACTTT.

This clone came up a few times. The V call is TRBV27, the J call TRBJ1-3, with D unclear. Trimming took off 4 bases at V and 1 base at J, with 11 bases between the two ends. The CDR3 is 15 residues long. The germline CDR1 and CDR2 sequences are MNHEY and SMNVEV (reference sequence). The CDR3 region is CASSYSSGSGNTIYF. The CDR3 DNA reads TGTGCCAGCAGTTACTCGAGTGGGTCTGGAAACACCATATATTTT.

This chain joins TRBV12-3 or TRBV12-4 and TRBJ2-5, with 9 nucleotides matching TRBD1. CDR3 length: 14 residues. With 7 bases clipped from V and 1 base from J, the junction kept 4 bases outside the gene matches. The CDR3 sequence is CASIPQGAQETQYF. The CDR3 coding sequence is TGTGCCAGCATCCCACAGGGGGCCCAAGAGACCCAGTACTTC.

The chain has TRBV12-3 or TRBV12-4 and TRBJ1-1, with unresolved D. This CDR3 is 11 amino acids long. V was pared by 5 bases and J by 6 bases, with 7 bases between. CDR3 residues: CASSLSAEAFF. For the CDR3, the DNA is TGTGCCAGCAGTCTCAGCGCTGAAGCTTTCTTT.

Many counts were recorded for this clone. This sequence joins TRBV6-9 and TRBJ1-2; no definite D call. This CDR3 has 8 amino acids. Germline V gene data show CDR1 as MNHGY and CDR2 as SVAAGI. This CDR3 is CANYGYTF. The CDR3 nucleotides read TGTGCTAACTATGGCTACACCTTC.

This sequence joins TRBV4-2 and TRBJ2-7, with D perhaps matching TRBD1 (7 bases). The CDR3 is made up of 15 amino acids. CDR1 and CDR2 from the germline V gene are LGHNA and YNFKEQ. V was trimmed by 0 bases and J by 0 bases, leaving 9 bases between them. Here the CDR3 DNA reads TGTGCCAGCAGCCAAGATCAGGGGGGCTCCTACGAGCAGTACTTC. Translated, it gives CASSQDQGGSYEQYF.

This clone is labeled as large. The chain is built from TRBV28 and TRBJ2-7; 7 nucleotides agree with TRBD1. This CDR3 comprises 15 residues. In germline, CDR1 is MDHEN, CDR2 SYDVKM. The V gene end was trimmed by 5 bases and the J gene end by 2 bases; junction bases not matched to a gene: 9. In nucleotides, the CDR3 is TGTGCCAGCAGTCCGCAAAGGGGACAGCCCTACGAGCAGTACTTC. This gives the protein CASSPQRGQPYEQYF.

The chain employs TRBV13 and TRBJ2-1, with D possibly being TRBD1 (6 bases). The germline V and J ends were trimmed by 5 bases and 0 bases, with 14 bases remaining between them. The CDR3 length is 16 residues. Germline V gene lookup returns CDR1 PRHDT and CDR2 FYEKMQ (reference sequence). The CDR3 DNA follows: TGTGCCAGCAGCGACCCAGGGGAAGGCTCCTACAATGAGCAGTTCTTC. It codes for CASSDPGEGSYNEQFF.

This clone has just a few counts. The chain recombines TRBV2 with TRBJ2-3; no definite D call. Germline V CDR1 and CDR2: SNHLY, FYNNEI. The CDR3 totals 15 residues. Trimming took 6 bases from V and 1 from J, leaving 14 bases between them. In DNA form, the CDR3 reads TGTGCCAGCAGCTCTCGGGCTTGGGGCACAGATACGCAGTATTTT. Residues: CASSSRAWGTDTQYF.

V usage is TRBV11-1 and J usage is TRBJ2-3, with TRBD2 matching 14 bases. Germline-derived CDR1 and CDR2 are SGHAT and FQDESV (reference sequence). The CDR3 totals 16 residues. V gave up 5 bases and J gave up 4 bases; unmatched junction bases: 5. The CDR3, as DNA: TGTGCCAGCAGCCGGGGACTAGCGGGGGTCTCAGATACGCAGTATTTT. Protein sequence: CASSRGLAGVSDTQYF.

This clone is deemed large (0.1 to 1%). The chain employs TRBV7-9 and TRBJ2-1, with TRBD2 matching over 10 bases. The CDR3 consists of 18 residues. V shed 1 base, J shed 0 bases, and the junction held 6 bases outside the gene matches. CDR1 and CDR2 from the germline V gene are SEHNR and FQNEAQ (reference sequence). The CDR3 here is CASSLGRASGSSYNEQFF. CDR3 nucleotide sequence: TGTGCCAGCAGCTTAGGTCGTGCTAGCGGGAGCTCCTACAATGAGCAGTTCTTC.

Relative to its sample, this clone is medium-sized. The V and J genes are TRBV4-1 and TRBJ2-7; tentative D call: TRBD1 (6 bases). V lost 1 base, J lost 5 bases, and 21 bases lay in between. Germline values: CDR1 MGHRA, CDR2 YSYEKL. The CDR3 is made up of 17 amino acids. The chain's CDR3 is CASSQVWLDSSRDEQYF. The CDR3 DNA sequence: TGCGCCAGCAGCCAAGTTTGGTTGGACAGCTCTAGGGACGAGCAGTACTTC.

In its sample, this clone was seen a few times. The chain recombines TRBV27 with TRBJ1-3; D call uncertain. Between the trimmed V and J ends, which lost 5 bases and 3 bases, there was a span of 5 bases. The CDR3 loop spans 12 amino acids. Per the germline V gene, CDR1 is MNHEY and CDR2 is SMNVEV (reference sequence). This CDR3 is CASSPGGNTIYF. The CDR3 region has the DNA TGTGCCAGCAGTCCGGGTGGAAACACCATATATTTT.

The chain uses TRBV7-9 and TRBJ2-1; 11 nucleotides match TRBD2. The CDR3 has 14 amino acids. CDR1 and CDR2 from the germline V gene are SEHNR and FQNEAQ (reference sequence). Unmatched junction bases numbered 1, after V lost 1 base and J lost 8 bases. CDR3 region: CASSLGLAGYEQFF. CDR3 coding DNA: TGTGCCAGCAGCTTAGGACTAGCGGGATATGAGCAGTTCTTC.

The chain couples TRBV19 to TRBJ2-1; 9 nucleotides line up with TRBD2. Germline CDR1 is LNHDA and CDR2 is SQIVND (reference sequence). This CDR3 spans 17 amino acids. V gave up 3 bases and J gave up 5 bases; unmatched junction bases: 11. CDR3 DNA: TGTGCCAGTAGTATTCTAGCGGGGAACGCGGGGAACAATGAGCAGTTCTTC. Its translation is CASSILAGNAGNNEQFF.